This entry lists 17 T cell receptor beta chains sequenced from one sample in a study of shared clonotypes between healthy human individuals. The data were produced by immunoSEQ multiplex PCR, yet TCRdb's version contains in-frame clones alone and is incomplete. The sample has around 1.4 million clones; approximately 98.5% are singletons. The sample comprised naive CD4+ T cells sorted from blood. Subset specified: CD45RA+ positively selected. All receptors come from a man between 25 and 39 years old in good health.

CDR3 sequence (DNA): TGTGCCAGCAGTAGCGGGAAGAGCCAAGAGACCCAGTACTTC. Translated: CASSSGKSQETQYF. The chain couples TRBV5-4 to TRBJ2-5, with 8 bases identical to TRBD2. The V gene's germline CDR1 is SGHNT and CDR2 YYREEE (reference sequence). The CDR3 extends over 14 amino acids. V shed 5 bases, J shed 1 base, and the junction held 4 bases outside the gene matches.

The chain has TRBV2 and TRBJ1-5; D might be TRBD1 (6 bases). The CDR3 has 14 residues. Germline CDR1 reads SNHLY; CDR2 reads FYNNEI. Trimming shortened V by 7 bases and J by 5 bases, and 15 bases separated the two germline ends. The CDR3 DNA follows: TGTGCCAGCACCCCGAGGGGGGGGCATCAGCCCCAGCATTTT. It translates to CASTPRGGHQPQHF.

V and J are TRBV7-9 and TRBJ2-1; TRBD2 matches at 16 bases. The CDR3 length is 18 residues. From germline, CDR1 is SEHNR and CDR2 FQNEAQ (reference sequence). J lost 0 bases, V lost 5 bases, and 4 bases had no gene match. The chain's CDR3 is CASSPGLAGGPSYNEQFF. DNA of the CDR3: TGTGCCAGCAGCCCGGGACTAGCGGGAGGGCCCTCCTACAATGAGCAGTTCTTC.

V is TRBV5-1 and J is TRBJ1-2; 7 bases align to TRBD1. Germline CDR1 SGHRS, CDR2 YFSETQ. The J segment lost 8 bases and the V segment lost 4 bases, leaving 8 bases of the junction unmatched. The CDR3 sequence is 13 residues long. CDR3 sequence: CASSLDRTEGYTF. The CDR3, as DNA: TGCGCCAGCAGCCTGGACAGGACGGAAGGCTACACCTTC.

On this clone: The sample contains more than one DNA sequence encoding this CDR3. The V gene is TRBV18, the J gene TRBJ2-5; D uncertain. CDR3 size: 14 residues. Trimming cost V 3 bases and J 3 bases, with 11 bases left between them. Per the germline V gene, CDR1 is KGHSH and CDR2 is LQKENI. The CDR3: CASSPLSGKETQYF. As DNA, the CDR3 is TGTGCCAGCTCACCTTTATCTGGAAAAGAGACCCAGTACTTC.

V is TRBV9 and J is TRBJ1-5; tentative D call: TRBD1 (5 bases). This CDR3 region has 16 residues. V dropped 2 bases and J dropped 7 bases, with 19 bases sitting between them. The germline CDR1 and CDR2 sequences are SGDLS and YYNGEE. The CDR3 DNA sequence: TGTGCCAGCAGCGTCGAAGGGGCGCAGAGAGCCCAGCCCCAGCATTTT. It specifies CASSVEGAQRAQPQHF.

With regard to this clone: Distinct nucleotide sequences in the sample also encode this CDR3. The V and J genes are TRBV2 and TRBJ2-5; D gene uncertain. Germline CDR1 is SNHLY and CDR2 is FYNNEI. V shed 4 bases and J shed 2 bases, with 8 bases lying between them. The CDR3 covers 13 residues. The CDR3 DNA sequence: TGTGCCAGCAGTGGAACCGCACAAGAGACCCAGTACTTC. Amino acids: CASSGTAQETQYF.

This rearrangement joins TRBV4-3 to TRBJ1-2; D is unclear. CDR3 size: 14 residues. Trimming removed 0 bases from V and 5 bases from J, with 10 bases in between. The V gene's germline CDR1 is LGHNA and CDR2 YSLEER. The CDR3 loop is CASSQDRGSYGYTF. DNA for the CDR3: TGCGCCAGCAGCCAAGATCGGGGATCATATGGCTACACCTTC.

In regard to this clone: Other DNA variants within this sample encode the same CDR3. The chain has TRBV4-3 and TRBJ1-5, with unresolved D. Looked up from germline, CDR1 is LGHNA and CDR2 is YSLEER. The ends were cut back, 0 bases at V and 7 bases at J, with 7 bases in the middle. This CDR3 has 13 residues. The CDR3 spells CASSQDLGQPQHF. The CDR3, as DNA: TGCGCCAGCAGCCAAGATCTTGGCCAGCCCCAGCATTTT.

The chain couples TRBV20-1 to TRBJ2-3; no clear D gene. The V end lost 5 bases, the J end lost 6 bases, and 9 bases lay between the germline ends. The CDR3 runs 11 residues. Germline V gene data show CDR1 as DFQATT and CDR2 as SNEGSKA (reference sequence). The CDR3 coding sequence is TGCAGTGCTTTCAGAGCGGATACGCAGTATTTT. This encodes CSAFRADTQYF.

The chain recombines TRBV4-2 with TRBJ2-3, with a tentative D call TRBD2 (6 bases). Germline CDR1 is LGHNA and CDR2 is YNFKEQ. The CDR3 spans 17 residues. V lost 0 bases to trimming and J lost 5 bases, with 18 bases between them. The CDR3 here is CASSQDPPGAVLDTQYF. CDR3 in DNA: TGTGCCAGCAGCCAAGATCCCCCGGGAGCGGTATTAGATACGCAGTATTTT.

The chain joins TRBV7-2 to TRBJ2-7; no clear D gene. V gave up 3 bases and J gave up 3 bases, with 9 bases separating them. CDR1 and CDR2 from the germline V gene are SGHTA and FQGNSA. This CDR3 is 13 amino acids long. Here the CDR3 DNA reads TGTGCCAGCAGCTTGGGCAGACACTACGAGCAGTACTTC. As protein: CASSLGRHYEQYF.

The chain links TRBV19 to TRBJ1-5; D remains ambiguous. The CDR3 runs 11 residues. Germline assignment: CDR1 LNHDA and CDR2 SQIVND (reference sequence). Deletions cut 0 bases from V and 11 bases from J, with 5 bases between. The CDR3: CASSIDLAQHF. In DNA form, the CDR3 reads TGTGCCAGTAGTATAGATCTGGCCCAGCATTTT.

The chain is built from TRBV9 and TRBJ2-2; 9 nucleotides agree with TRBD1. There are 16 residues in the CDR3. Trimming removed 0 bases from V and 5 bases from J; junction bases left unmatched: 5. Germline V gives CDR1 SGDLS, CDR2 YYNGEE. In nucleotides, the CDR3 is TGTGCCAGCAGCGTAGTACAGGGGGCAGGAACCGGGGAGCTGTTTTTT. Translation: CASSVVQGAGTGELFF.

As DNA, the CDR3 is TGTGCCAGCAGTTACTCGGATGACAGGATCTACGAGCAGTACTTC. Its translation is CASSYSDDRIYEQYF. This sequence joins TRBV6-5 and TRBJ2-7; D perhaps matches TRBD1 (6 bases). V lost 0 bases and J 3 bases, leaving 12 bases between the germline ends. The germline gives CDR1 MNHEY, CDR2 SVGAGI. The CDR3 is 15 residues long.

The chain has TRBV10-2 and TRBJ2-1; 8 bases fit TRBD1. V shed 2 bases and J 0 bases; nucleotides not matched to a gene: 9. The germline gives CDR1 WSHSY, CDR2 SAAADI. This CDR3 has 18 residues. In nucleotides, the CDR3 is TGCGCCAGCAGTGAGACAGGGGGTGGGGAAAGCTCCTACAATGAGCAGTTCTTC. Its translation is CASSETGGGESSYNEQFF.

The gene calls are TRBV6-9 and TRBJ2-5; TRBD2 agrees at 8 bases. The trim removed 0 bases at V and 1 base at J, leaving 10 bases unmatched. The CDR3 is 18 residues long. Germline-derived CDR1 and CDR2 are MNHGY and SVAAGI. The CDR3 bases are TGTGCCAGCAGTTATTCAGGGACTAGGGTTTGGGGCCAAGAGACCCAGTACTTC. The encoded protein is CASSYSGTRVWGQETQYF.